This T cell receptor beta chain was captured in a study of shared clonotypes between healthy human individuals. In germline, CDR1 is MGHRA, CDR2 YSYEKL. With V trimmed by 3 bases and J by 5 bases, 6 bases remained unmatched. The CDR3 extends over 15 amino acids. Method: immunoSEQ multiplex PCR; TCRdb's copy keeps in-frame clones and lacks some. Here the sample spans about 2.4 million clones, around 90% being singletons. The sequence derives from a man aged 18 to 30 in good health. The sequenced material came from naive CD4+ T cells sorted from blood. Subset described: CD45RA+ positively selected. The rearrangement joins TRBV4-1 to TRBJ2-3; 9 nucleotides line up with TRBD1. CDR3 residues: CASSQVQGAIDTQYF. The CDR3 DNA is TGCGCCAGCAGCCAGGTACAGGGGGCTATAGATACGCAGTATTTT.